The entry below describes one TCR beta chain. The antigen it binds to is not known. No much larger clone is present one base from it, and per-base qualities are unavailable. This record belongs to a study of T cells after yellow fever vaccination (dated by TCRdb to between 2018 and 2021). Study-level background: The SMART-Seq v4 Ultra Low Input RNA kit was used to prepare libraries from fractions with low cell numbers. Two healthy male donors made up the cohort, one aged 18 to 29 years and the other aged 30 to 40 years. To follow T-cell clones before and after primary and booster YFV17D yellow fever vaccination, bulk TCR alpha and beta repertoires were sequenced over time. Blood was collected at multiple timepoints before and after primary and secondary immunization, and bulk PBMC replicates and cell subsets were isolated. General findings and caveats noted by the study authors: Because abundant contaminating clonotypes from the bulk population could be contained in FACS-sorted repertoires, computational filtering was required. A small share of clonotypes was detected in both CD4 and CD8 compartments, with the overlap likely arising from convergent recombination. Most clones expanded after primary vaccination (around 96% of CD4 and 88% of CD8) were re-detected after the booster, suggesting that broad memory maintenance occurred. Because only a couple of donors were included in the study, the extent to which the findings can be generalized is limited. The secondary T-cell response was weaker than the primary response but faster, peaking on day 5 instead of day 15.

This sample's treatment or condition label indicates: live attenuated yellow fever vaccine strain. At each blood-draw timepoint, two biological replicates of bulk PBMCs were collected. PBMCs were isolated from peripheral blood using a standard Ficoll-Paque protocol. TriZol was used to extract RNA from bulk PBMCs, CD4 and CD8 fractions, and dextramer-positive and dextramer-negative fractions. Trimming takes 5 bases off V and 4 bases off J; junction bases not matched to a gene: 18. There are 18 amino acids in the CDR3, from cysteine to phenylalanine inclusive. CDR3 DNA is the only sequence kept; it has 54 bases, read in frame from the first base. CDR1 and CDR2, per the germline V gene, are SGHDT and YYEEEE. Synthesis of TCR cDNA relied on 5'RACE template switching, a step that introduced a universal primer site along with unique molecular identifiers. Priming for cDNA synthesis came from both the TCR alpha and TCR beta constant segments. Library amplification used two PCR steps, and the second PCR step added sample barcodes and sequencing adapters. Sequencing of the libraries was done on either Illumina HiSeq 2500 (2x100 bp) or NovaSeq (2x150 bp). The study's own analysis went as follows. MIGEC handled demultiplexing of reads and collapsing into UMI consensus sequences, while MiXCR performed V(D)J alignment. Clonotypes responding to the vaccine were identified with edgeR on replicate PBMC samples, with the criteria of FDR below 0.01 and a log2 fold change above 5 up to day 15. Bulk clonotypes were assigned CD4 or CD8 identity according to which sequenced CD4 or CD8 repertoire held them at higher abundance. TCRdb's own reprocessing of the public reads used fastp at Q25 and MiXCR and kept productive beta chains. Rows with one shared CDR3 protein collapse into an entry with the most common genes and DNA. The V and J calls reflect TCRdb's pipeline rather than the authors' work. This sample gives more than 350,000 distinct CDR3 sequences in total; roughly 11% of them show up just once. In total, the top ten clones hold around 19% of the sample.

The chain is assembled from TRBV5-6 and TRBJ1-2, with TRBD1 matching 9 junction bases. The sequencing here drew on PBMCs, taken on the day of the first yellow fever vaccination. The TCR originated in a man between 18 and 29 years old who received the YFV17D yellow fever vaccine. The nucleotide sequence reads TGTGCCAGCAGTTTGATAGGATTACAGGGGGCGAGACCCTATGGCTACACCTTC. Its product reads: CASSLIGLQGARPYGYTF.